This note documents a single TCR beta chain sequence. The antigen it binds to is not known. It has no much larger one-base neighbor in the sample; base qualities were not kept. The immunoSEQ Assay, a bias-controlled multiplex PCR, was used to amplify TCRbeta CDR3 regions from genomic DNA. Under the source paper's analysis protocol: Within the assay, amplification of reference gene primers was used to estimate how many nucleated cells each sample contained. To quantify the absolute abundance of each unique TCRbeta CDR3 rearrangement, sequence reads were collapsed and filtered. For each sample, productive Simpson clonality was calculated by taking the square root of Simpson's diversity index across productive rearrangements. Drawn from immuneACCESS, this table holds only the in-frame rearrangements with V and J called that TCRdb kept. Clones are partly lost; checked studies trace under half to an unresolved V gene and leave the rest unexplained. The DNA gave D and trimming, while V, J and clone size come from that table. Present in this sample are about 130,000 clones, roughly four fifths of which were seen just once. The ten largest clones represent more than 8.5% of the sample.

This specimen comes from a study of blood T cell repertoires in COVID-19 (dated by TCRdb to between 2020 and 2021). Some background on the complete study: The collaborator samples originated in the United States, Italy and Spain and spanned the acute and convalescent phases of COVID-19. The prospective study material was composed of cDNA or gDNA derived from T cells, B-cell-depleted T cells, or PBMCs. The dataset comprised deeply sampled blood TCRbeta repertoires from subjects exposed to, actively infected with, or recovered from COVID-19. The repertoires were made available in a free public database intended to serve as a resource for research on the immune response to SARS-CoV-2. Samples came from the ongoing ImmuneRACE study (first 160 participants) plus 1,254 subjects from 6 global collaborators. Nearly every sample came with metadata listing a de-identified subject ID, COVID-19 status, age in years and sex. HLA class I and class II types, where available, came from metadata supplied by the sample provider rather than from assay-based typing.

The study at large found these results: The quantity of clinical and demographic metadata differed by source and by participant and was supplied without curation.

The germline V gene gives CDR1 as ENHRY and CDR2 as SYGVKD. The CDR3 numbers 15 residues from cysteine through phenylalanine. Of all the DNA, just the CDR3 is kept, 45 bases in frame from base 1. V ends up 4 bases short and J 3 bases short, with an unmatched junction base count of 6. Participants in the prospective study were aged 18 to 89 years, lived in 24 United States geographic areas, and enrolled through a virtual design. In the prospective study, participants were assigned to cohorts based on the clinical history participants reported in a screening survey and a study questionnaire. For ImmuneRACE Cohort 3, a participant was defined as recovered based on two consecutive negative NP/OP PCR tests, clearance by a healthcare professional, or resolution of symptoms. Each participant in the prospective study had whole blood, serum and a nasopharyngeal or oropharyngeal swab collected by mobile phlebotomists. Over a roughly 2-month period, participants in the prospective study had the option of providing additional blood draws and questionnaires. Before DNA extraction, blood samples from the prospective study were shipped at room temperature or frozen.

The source is a middle-aged man who had recovered from COVID-19. The specimen was PBMCs or T cells enriched from blood (not recorded which). The chain is encoded by TRBV10-3 joined to TRBJ2-3, with 8 middle bases fitting TRBD2. The CDR3 in this case is CAISAGRGATDTQYF. The DNA is as follows: TGTGCCATCAGTGCGGGGCGGGGGGCAACAGATACGCAGTATTTT.